The T cell receptor beta chain under discussion was sequenced for a study of cytomegalovirus exposure and HLA in healthy donors. The primer mix had 60 Vbeta and 13 Jbeta primers. Here immunoSEQ multiplex PCR was the method, and the copy in TCRdb shows in-frame clones only, minus some. The table lists 150,000 to 180,000 clones, roughly three quarters of them singletons, with 9.5% to 15% in the top ten. Of note for this clone: Its antigen is not identified.

Study findings and constraints: Later analysis showed most CMV-associated TCR beta chains appearing HLA-restricted. Per published accounts, TCR beta sequences correctly predicted the HLA-A and HLA-B alleles of most subjects.

J lost 0 bases, V lost 1 base, and 5 bases had no gene match. The CDR3 length is 19 residues. CDR1 and CDR2 (germline): LNHDA, SQIVND (reference sequence). This TCR came from a man younger than 40 in good health and CMV-seropositive. Material for sequencing was PBMCs. The V and J genes are TRBV19 and TRBJ2-2; 13 bases are a match to TRBD2. CDR3 residues: CASSIGLAGGQANTGELFF. The CDR3 DNA reads TGTGCCAGTAGTATAGGACTAGCGGGAGGACAGGCGAACACCGGGGAGCTGTTTTTT.